A single sample is the source of the 10 T cell receptor beta chains below, sequenced in a study of CXCR3-negative and CXCR3-positive naive CD8 T cells. Study-wide points: Hydrophobicity of TRB CDR3s was greater in CXCR3-positive naive cells than in CXCR3-negative naive cells.

With UMI labels, 5' RACE was used to prepare the TRB cDNA libraries. TCRdb reprocessed the 5' RACE reads, keeping one entry per CDR3 protein, no DNA. Its listing shows about 89,000 distinct CDR3 sequences. No antigens are known for them. The specimen sequenced was naive CXCR3+ CD8+ T cells from blood. The subset: CD45RO-CCR7+CD27+CD95- naive CD8+ T cells expressing CXCR3 (TNR3+). Source of these receptors: a human donor in good health. Some clones in this sample may be carry-over from other donors' samples.

This chain uses TRBV27 with TRBJ2-2; the TRBD1 assignment by TCRdb is unverifiable without DNA. The CDR3 totals 16 residues. From germline, CDR1 is MNHEY and CDR2 SMNVEV (reference sequence). CDR3 sequence reads: CASTFRGPPSTGELFF.

The rearrangement links TRBV15 to TRBJ2-1; TCRdb gives TRBD2 as the D gene, but with no DNA this cannot be confirmed. The CDR3 length is 14 residues. The V gene's germline CDR1 is LNHNV and CDR2 YYDKDF (reference sequence). This chain's CDR3 is CATSTGGAYNEQFF.

This chain connects TRBV7-8 to TRBJ2-5. The CDR3 length is 14 residues. Germline V lookup: CDR1 SGHVS, CDR2 FQNEAQ. CDR3 residues: CASSRPLSGETQYF.

V is TRBV6-5 and J is TRBJ1-1; checking the TCRdb D call of TRBD1 is not possible without DNA. This CDR3 has 13 residues. The germline CDR1 and CDR2 sequences are MNHEY and SVGAGI. CDR3 amino acids: CASSTGHLTEAFF.

V gene TRBV28 combines with J gene TRBJ1-3; TCRdb reports TRBD1, a call that lacks DNA to check it against. Germline CDR1 MDHEN, CDR2 SYDVKM. The CDR3 loop spans 14 amino acids. The CDR3 here is CASSPGTVENTIYF.

The rearrangement uses TRBV29-1 and TRBJ2-5; there is no DNA to check the TCRdb D call of TRBD1. The CDR3 is 15 residues long. CDR1 and CDR2 from the germline V gene are SQVTM and ANQGSEA. CDR3 region: CSVVSRGERKETQYF.

CDR3 in amino acids: CASSYRLADNEQFF. The V and J genes are TRBV6-5 and TRBJ2-1; the D gene TCRdb calls, TRBD2, cannot be checked with no DNA. This CDR3 is built from 14 residues. CDR1 is MNHEY and CDR2 is SVGAGI in the germline V gene.

This sequence joins TRBV5-5 and TRBJ2-3; TCRdb designates TRBD2, a call that cannot be tested without DNA. CDR1 is SGHKS, CDR2 YYEKEE, per germline (reference sequence). The CDR3 has 19 residues. The CDR3 spells CASRNPGLAGGWLTDTQYF.

The rearrangement uses TRBV21-1 and TRBJ2-7; TCRdb's D call of TRBD1 is untestable without DNA. TRBV21-1 is assigned pseudogene status. The CDR3 runs 17 residues. The CDR3: CASSKADRERESYEQYF.

CDR3 in amino acids: CASSYGAGTGFDEQYF. This chain joins TRBV6-5 and TRBJ2-7; lacking DNA, the TRBD1 call made by TCRdb goes unchecked. Germline V CDR1 and CDR2: MNHEY, SVGAGI. The CDR3 consists of 16 residues.